The TCR beta chain under discussion was sequenced for a study of vaccination and CD4 T cells after COVID-19. Indicated treatment: roughly 11-day PBMC culture with coronavirus spike peptide pools or control peptides (ViraFEST assay). Peptide pools at roughly 10 ug/ml stimulated two million PBMCs per well with 9 to 10 IU/ml IL-2. The Oncomine TCR Beta short-read assay was applied to DNA of cultured CD4+ T cells. MiXCR, applied by TCRdb to the PCR reads, yields one record per CDR3 protein. The table records thousands of distinct CDR3 sequences, 45% of them present only once. As regards this clonotype: Its antigen is not identified.

Source material: CD4+ T cells from blood, cultured in vitro. The TCR was taken from a human donor who had recovered from COVID-19.

The CDR3, as DNA: TGTGCCAGCAGCGGACTAGCGGTCCCCTACAATGAGCAGTTCTTC. Its translation is CASSGLAVPYNEQFF. The chain recombines TRBV9 with TRBJ2-1; 9 nucleotides align to TRBD2. Germline-derived CDR1 and CDR2 are SGDLS and YYNGEE. V trimming: 3 bases; J trimming: 2 bases; junction bases outside the gene matches: 3. There are 15 residues in the CDR3.